Sequencing of this TCR beta chain was carried out in a study of blood T cell repertoires in COVID-19. Study summary: The United States, Italy and Spain provided the acute and convalescent COVID-19 samples. PBMCs, B-cell-depleted T cells, or T cells were the source of the cDNA or gDNA that made up the material.

V dropped 0 bases and J dropped 6; count of bases not matched to a gene: 14. CDR3 size: 18 residues. As handled by the study authors: Estimates of nucleated cell counts were drawn from the amplification of reference gene primers. TCRdb's copy holds only in-frame clones and misses some; the assay was immunoSEQ multiplex PCR. V, J and clone size were drawn from that table, and D and trimming were deduced from the DNA. The sample contains fewer than 350,000 clones, approximately 80% of which appear only once. The sample consisted of peripheral blood. The chain combines TRBV5-3 with TRBJ2-2; 7 bases fit TRBD1. Being an ORF, TRBV5-3 has a function that is uncertain. This TCR was sampled from an older woman with active or convalescent COVID-19. Here the CDR3 reads CARSLATLVTGRAGELFF. CDR3 in DNA: TGTGCCAGAAGCTTGGCCACCCTCGTGACAGGGCGGGCCGGGGAGCTGTTTTTT.